What follows is one T cell receptor (beta chain) and its context. Its antigen is not identified. The sample originates from a study of T cells in Graves' hyperthyroidism and ophthalmopathy. Study observations and caveats: Most thyroid clonotypes expanded above 0.001 were also detected in blood. Ophthalmopathy was model-predicted a median around 6.7 months pre-onset. From stable hyperthyroidism, ophthalmopathy was set apart by a 13 V-J model.

The CDR3 covers 15 residues. The germline gives CDR1 SGHKS, CDR2 YYEKEE (reference sequence). Trimming cost V 2 bases and J 2 bases; bases outside gene matches: 5. The TCR beta CDR3 regions underwent amplification using RNA transcripts as the source. A set of HTBI primers served as the primers for a first-round RT-PCR of the TCR CDR3. Using its own MiXCR run on the multiplex PCR reads, TCRdb lists one record per CDR3 protein. Of about 640,000 distinct CDR3 sequences listed, about 45% are singletons. Each diagnosis drew on symptoms, thyroxine, TRAb, thyroid ultrasound and orbital computed tomography findings.

This receptor was identified in an adult man with Graves' disease, either hyperthyroidism or ophthalmopathy (not recorded which). The J gene is TRBJ2-3, the V gene TRBV5-5, with 7 bases identical to TRBD1. The specimen was peripheral blood or thyroid tissue (not recorded which). For the CDR3, the DNA is TGTGCCAGCAGCTTAGTCGGGACAGTCACAGATACGCAGTATTTT. Translation: CASSLVGTVTDTQYF. Full variable domain (rest looked up from reference TRBV5-5 and TRBJ2-3): DAGVTQSPTHLIKTRGQQVTLRCSPISGHKSVSWYQQVLGQGPQFIFQYYEKEERGRGNFPDRFSARQFPNYSSELNVNALLLGDSALYLCASSLVGTVTDTQYFGPGTRLTVL.